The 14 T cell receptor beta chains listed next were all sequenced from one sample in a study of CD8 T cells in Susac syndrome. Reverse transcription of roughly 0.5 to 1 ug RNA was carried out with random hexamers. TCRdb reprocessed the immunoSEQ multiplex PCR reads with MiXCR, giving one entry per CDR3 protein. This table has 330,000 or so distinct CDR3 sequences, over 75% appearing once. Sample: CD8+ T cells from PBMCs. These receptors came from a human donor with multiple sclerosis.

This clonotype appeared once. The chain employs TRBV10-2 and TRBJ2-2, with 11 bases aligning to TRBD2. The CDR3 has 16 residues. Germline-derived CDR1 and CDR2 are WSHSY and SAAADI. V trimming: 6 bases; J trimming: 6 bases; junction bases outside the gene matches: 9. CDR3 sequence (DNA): TGCGCCAGCAGGCCGACTAGCGGGGTCTCTCCCGGGGAGCTGTTTTTT. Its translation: CASRPTSGVSPGELFF.

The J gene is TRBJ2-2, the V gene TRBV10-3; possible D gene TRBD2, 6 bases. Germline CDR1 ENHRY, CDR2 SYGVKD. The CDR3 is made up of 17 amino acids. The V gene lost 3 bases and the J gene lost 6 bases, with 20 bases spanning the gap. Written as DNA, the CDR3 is TGTGCCATCAGTGATTTAGCCGTAGCGGATTCGGCCGGGGAGCTGTTTTTT. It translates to CAISDLAVADSAGELFF.

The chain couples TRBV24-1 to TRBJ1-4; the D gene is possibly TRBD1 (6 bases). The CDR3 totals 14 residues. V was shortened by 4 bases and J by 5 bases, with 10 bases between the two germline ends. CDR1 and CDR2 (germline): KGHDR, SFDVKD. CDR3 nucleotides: TGTGCCACCAGTGAGAGGGGGGGCAATGAAAAACTGTTTTTT. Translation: CATSERGGNEKLFF.

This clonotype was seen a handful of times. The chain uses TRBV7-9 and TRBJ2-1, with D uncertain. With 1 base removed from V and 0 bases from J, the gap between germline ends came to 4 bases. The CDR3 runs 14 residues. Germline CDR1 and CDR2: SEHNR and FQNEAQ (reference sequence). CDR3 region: CASSLVGSYNEQFF. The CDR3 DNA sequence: TGTGCCAGCAGCTTAGTTGGCTCCTACAATGAGCAGTTCTTC. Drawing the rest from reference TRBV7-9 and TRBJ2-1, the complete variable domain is DTGVSQNPRHKITKRGQNVTFRCDPISEHNRLYWYRQTLGQGPEFLTYFQNEAQLEKSRLLSDRFSAERPKGSFSTLEIQRTEQGDSAMYLCASSLVGSYNEQFFGPGTRLTVL.

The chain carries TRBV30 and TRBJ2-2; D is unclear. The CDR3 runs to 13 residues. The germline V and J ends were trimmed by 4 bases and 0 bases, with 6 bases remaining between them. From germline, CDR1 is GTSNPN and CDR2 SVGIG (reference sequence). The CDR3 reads CAWTWSNTGELFF. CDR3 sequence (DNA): TGTGCCTGGACGTGGTCGAACACCGGGGAGCTGTTTTTT.

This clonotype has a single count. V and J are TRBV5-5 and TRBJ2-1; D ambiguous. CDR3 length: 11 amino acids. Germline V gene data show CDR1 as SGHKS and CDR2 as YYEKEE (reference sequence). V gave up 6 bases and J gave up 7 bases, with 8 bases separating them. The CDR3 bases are TGTGCCAGCACCGGAGCGAATGAGCAGTTCTTC. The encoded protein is CASTGANEQFF. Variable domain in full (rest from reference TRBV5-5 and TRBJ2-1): DAGVTQSPTHLIKTRGQQVTLRCSPISGHKSVSWYQQVLGQGPQFIFQYYEKEERGRGNFPDRFSARQFPNYSSELNVNALLLGDSALYLCASTGANEQFFGPGTRLTVL.

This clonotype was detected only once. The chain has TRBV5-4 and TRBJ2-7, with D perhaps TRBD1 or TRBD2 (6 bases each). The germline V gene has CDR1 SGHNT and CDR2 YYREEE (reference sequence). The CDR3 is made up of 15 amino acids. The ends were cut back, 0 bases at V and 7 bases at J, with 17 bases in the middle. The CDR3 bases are TGTGCCAGCAGCTTGGCCCCGGGGGCATCTGGGGAGCAGTACTTC. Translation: CASSLAPGASGEQYF.

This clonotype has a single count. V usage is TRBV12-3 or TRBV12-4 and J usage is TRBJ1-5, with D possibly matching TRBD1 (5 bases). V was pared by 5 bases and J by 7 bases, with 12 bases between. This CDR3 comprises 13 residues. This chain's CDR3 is CASSGQGTQPQHF. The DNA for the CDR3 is TGTGCCAGCAGTGGGCAGGGTACGCAGCCCCAGCATTTT.

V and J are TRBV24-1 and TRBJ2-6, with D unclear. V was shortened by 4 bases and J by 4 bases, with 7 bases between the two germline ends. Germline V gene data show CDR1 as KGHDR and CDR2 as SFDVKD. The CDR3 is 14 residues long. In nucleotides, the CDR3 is TGTGCCACCAGTGACCGTTCGGGGGCCAACGTCCTGACTTTC. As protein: CATSDRSGANVLTF.

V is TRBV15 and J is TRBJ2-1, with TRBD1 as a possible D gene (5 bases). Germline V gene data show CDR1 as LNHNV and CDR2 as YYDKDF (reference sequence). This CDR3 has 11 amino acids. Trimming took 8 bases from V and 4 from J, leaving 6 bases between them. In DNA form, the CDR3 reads TGTGCCACCGGGGCATACAATGAGCAGTTCTTC. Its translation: CATGAYNEQFF.

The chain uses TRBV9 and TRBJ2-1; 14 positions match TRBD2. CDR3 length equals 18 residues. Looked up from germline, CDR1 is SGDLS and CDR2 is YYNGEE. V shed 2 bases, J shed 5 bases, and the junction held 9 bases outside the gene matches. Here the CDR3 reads CASSVPFGTSGRHNEQFF. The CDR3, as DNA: TGTGCCAGCAGCGTCCCGTTTGGGACTAGCGGGAGACACAATGAGCAGTTCTTC. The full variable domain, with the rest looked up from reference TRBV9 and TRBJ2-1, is DSGVTQTPKHLITATGQRVTLRCSPRSGDLSVYWYQQSLDQGLQFLIQYYNGEERAKGNILERFSAQQFPDLHSELNLSSLELGDSALYFCASSVPFGTSGRHNEQFFGPGTRLTVL.

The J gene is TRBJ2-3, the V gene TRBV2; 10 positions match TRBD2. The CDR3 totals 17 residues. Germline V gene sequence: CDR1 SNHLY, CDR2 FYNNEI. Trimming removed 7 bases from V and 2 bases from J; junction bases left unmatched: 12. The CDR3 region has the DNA TGTGCCAGCAACCCTCTAGCGGGAGCTACTCTCACAGATACGCAGTATTTT. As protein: CASNPLAGATLTDTQYF.

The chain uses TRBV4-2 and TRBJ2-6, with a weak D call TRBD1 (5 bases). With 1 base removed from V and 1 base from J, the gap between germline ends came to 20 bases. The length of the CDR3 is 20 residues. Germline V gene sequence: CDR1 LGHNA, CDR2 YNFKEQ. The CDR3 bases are TGTGCCAGCAGCCAAGTACCCAGGGCTTTATTTAGGTCTGGGGCCAACGTCCTGACTTTC. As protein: CASSQVPRALFRSGANVLTF.

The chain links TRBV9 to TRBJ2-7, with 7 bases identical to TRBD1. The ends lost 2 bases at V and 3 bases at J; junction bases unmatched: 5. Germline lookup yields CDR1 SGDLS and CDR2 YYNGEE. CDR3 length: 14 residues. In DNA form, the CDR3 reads TGTGCCAGCAGCGTTACAGGGGCGGACTACGAGCAGTACTTC. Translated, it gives CASSVTGADYEQYF.